Below, 8 T cell receptor beta chains from the same sample are listed, as sequenced in a study of T-cell memory formation after mild COVID-19. TCRdb passed the 5' RACE reads through MiXCR, listing each CDR3 protein once. Of fewer than 350,000 distinct CDR3 sequences listed, 15% to 20% are singletons. Sequences were obtained from PBMCs or a T cell subset sorted from them (not recorded which). These TCRs come from a man between 18 and 35 years old who had mild COVID-19 (a few samples of this study predate the infection). Cell type and time point are not known.

This clonotype came up a few times. The V call is TRBV5-1, the J call TRBJ1-1; D remains ambiguous. Germline CDR1 SGHRS, CDR2 YFSETQ. This CDR3 is 14 amino acids long. V gave up 0 bases and J gave up 1 base, with 7 bases separating them. CDR3 nucleotides: TGCGCCAGCAGCTTGGTCCGCCAGAACACTGAAGCTTTCTTT. Its translation is CASSLVRQNTEAFF.

This clonotype appeared a few times. The chain carries TRBV7-6 and TRBJ2-7; D is possibly TRBD1 or TRBD2 (5 bases each). This CDR3 spans 13 amino acids. The germline CDR1 and CDR2 sequences are SGHVS and FNYEAQ. With 4 bases removed from V and 7 bases from J, the gap between germline ends came to 14 bases. DNA of the CDR3: TGTGCCAGCAGCTCGGGGCCCCCAAGGGAGCAGTACTTC. Its translation: CASSSGPPREQYF.

This clonotype was counted only a few times. The CDR3 DNA is TGTGCCTGGAGCTTTTCCACAGATACGCAGTATTTT. Protein sequence: CAWSFSTDTQYF. J is TRBJ2-3 and V is TRBV30; D is uncertain. There are 12 residues in the CDR3. Germline V lookup: CDR1 GTSNPN, CDR2 SVGIG (reference sequence). V was shortened by 3 bases and J by 2 bases, with 6 bases between the two germline ends.

The gene calls are TRBV4-1 and TRBJ1-1; 8 bases line up with TRBD1. V was pared by 0 bases and J by 4 bases, with 7 bases of the junction left unmatched. Germline V CDR1 and CDR2: MGHRA, YSYEKL. The CDR3 has 16 residues. CDR3 sequence: CASSQESRTGTTEAFF. CDR3 DNA: TGCGCCAGCAGCCAAGAATCGAGGACAGGGACCACTGAAGCTTTCTTT.

A few counts support this clonotype. The chain employs TRBV28 and TRBJ2-4; possible D gene TRBD2, 6 bases. The CDR3 is 15 residues long. The germline V gene encodes CDR1 MDHEN and CDR2 SYDVKM. Deletions cut 5 bases from V and 3 bases from J, with 14 bases between. The CDR3 region has the DNA TGTGCCAGCAGTGTCTTTGGAGGGGACAAAAACATTCAGTACTTC. This translates into CASSVFGGDKNIQYF.

In its sample, this clonotype was seen many times. The chain is built from TRBV12-5 and TRBJ1-1; D is unclear. The CDR3 is 13 residues long. The germline V and J ends were trimmed by 5 bases and 3 bases, with 10 bases remaining between them. The germline V gene encodes CDR1 LGHNT and CDR2 FRNRAP. The CDR3 region is CASGPRRYTEAFF. CDR3 nucleotides: TGTGCTAGTGGTCCCCGGAGGTACACTGAAGCTTTCTTT.

In this sample, this clonotype turned up a few times. The rearrangement uses TRBV7-9 and TRBJ2-1, with D possibly being TRBD2 (6 bases). The V gene's germline CDR1 is SEHNR and CDR2 FQNEAQ (reference sequence). This CDR3 comprises 12 residues. V dropped 4 bases and J dropped 7 bases, with 8 bases sitting between them. The CDR3 DNA sequence: TGTGCCAGCAGCTACGGACTAAATGAGCAGTTCTTC. It specifies CASSYGLNEQFF.

The chain combines TRBV15 with TRBJ2-7; D perhaps matches TRBD2 (5 bases). The CDR3 runs to 14 residues. Between the trimmed V and J ends, which lost 0 bases and 6 bases, there was a span of 12 bases. Germline assignment: CDR1 LNHNV and CDR2 YYDKDF (reference sequence). DNA of the CDR3: TGTGCCACCAGCAGAGATGGCGCCCGGGGCGAGCAGTACTTC. Translating it yields CATSRDGARGEQYF.